The 2 T cell receptor beta chains presented below share a single source sample, sequenced in a study of blood T cell repertoires in COVID-19 (dated by TCRdb to the early 2020s). To prepare the library, the immunoSEQ multiplex PCR assay was applied. TCRdb limited this immuneACCESS table to in-frame rearrangements with V and J called. A share of clones is missing; checked studies link under half to unresolved V genes, and the rest is unexplained. The table for this sample lists 150,000 to 200,000 clones; 89% of them were counted only once. The ten largest clones take up about 0.77% of the sample. Sample: PBMCs or T cells enriched from blood (not recorded which). The receptors here all came from a woman younger than 30 who had recovered from COVID-19.

A note on this clone: Germline and junction disagree at one end, which may indicate a read error. This rearrangement joins TRBV7-2 to TRBJ2-1; 11 nucleotides agree with TRBD2. CDR1 and CDR2 (germline): SGHTA, FQGNSA. The CDR3 consists of 13 residues. The CDR3 here is CASRQNLAGGSLF. The CDR3 coding sequence is TGTGCCAGCAGGCAGAATCTAGCGGGGGGCTCCCTCTTC. The complete variable domain, with remaining parts taken from reference TRBV7-2 and TRBJ2-1, reads GAGVSQSPSNKVTEKGKDVELRCDPISGHTALYWYRQSLGQGLEFLIYFQGNSAPDKSGLPSDRFSAERTGGSVSTLTIQRTQQEDSAVYLCASRQNLAGGSLFGPGTRLTVL.

The rearrangement joins TRBV19 to TRBJ1-5, with 9 bases matching TRBD1. In germline, CDR1 is LNHDA, CDR2 SQIVND (reference sequence). After removal of 6 bases from V and 3 bases from J, the junction contained 6 bases not matched to a gene. This CDR3 is built from 15 residues. Here the CDR3 DNA reads TGTGCCAGTAGACCACAGGGGGCCTCCAATCAGCCCCAGCATTTT. Translation gives CASRPQGASNQPQHF.